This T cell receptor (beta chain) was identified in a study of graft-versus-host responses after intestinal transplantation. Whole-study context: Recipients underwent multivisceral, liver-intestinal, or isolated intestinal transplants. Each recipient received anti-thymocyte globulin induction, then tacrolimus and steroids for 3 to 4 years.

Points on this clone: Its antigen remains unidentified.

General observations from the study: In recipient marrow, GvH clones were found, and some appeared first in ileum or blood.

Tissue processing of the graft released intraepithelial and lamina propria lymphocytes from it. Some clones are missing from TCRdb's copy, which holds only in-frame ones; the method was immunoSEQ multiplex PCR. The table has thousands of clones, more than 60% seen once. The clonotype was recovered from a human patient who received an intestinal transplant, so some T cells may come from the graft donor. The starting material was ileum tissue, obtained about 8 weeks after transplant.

The CDR3 bases are TGTGCCACCACCTCTTCGGGGGGGGGCTTAAACAATGAGCAGTTCTTC. It yields the protein CATTSSGGGLNNEQFF. This rearrangement joins TRBV27 to TRBJ2-1; the match to TRBD2 covers 8 bases. Germline values: CDR1 MNHEY, CDR2 SMNVEV (reference sequence). This CDR3 is built from 16 residues. The V gene end was trimmed by 10 bases and the J gene end by 5 bases; junction bases not matched to a gene: 16.